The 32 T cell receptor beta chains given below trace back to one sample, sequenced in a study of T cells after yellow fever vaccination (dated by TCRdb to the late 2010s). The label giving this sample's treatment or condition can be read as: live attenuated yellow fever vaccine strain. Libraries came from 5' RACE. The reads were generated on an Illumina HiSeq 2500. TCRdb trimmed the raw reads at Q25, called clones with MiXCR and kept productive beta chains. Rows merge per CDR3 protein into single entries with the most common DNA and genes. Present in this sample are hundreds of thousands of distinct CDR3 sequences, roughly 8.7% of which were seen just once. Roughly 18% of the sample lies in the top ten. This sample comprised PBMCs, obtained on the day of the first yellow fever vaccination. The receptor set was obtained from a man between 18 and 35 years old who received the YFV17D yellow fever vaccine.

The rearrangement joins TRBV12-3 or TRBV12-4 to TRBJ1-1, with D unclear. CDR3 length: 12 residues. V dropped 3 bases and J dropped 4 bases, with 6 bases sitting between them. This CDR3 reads CASSFLGTEAFF. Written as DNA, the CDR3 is TGTGCCAGCAGTTTTTTGGGCACTGAAGCTTTCTTT.

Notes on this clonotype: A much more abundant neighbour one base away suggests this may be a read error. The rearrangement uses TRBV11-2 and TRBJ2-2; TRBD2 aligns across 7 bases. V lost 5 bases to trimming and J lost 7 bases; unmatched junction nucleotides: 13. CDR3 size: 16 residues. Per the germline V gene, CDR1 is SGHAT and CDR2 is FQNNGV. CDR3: CASSPGQAGKFGELFF. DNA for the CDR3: TGTGCCAGCAGCCCTGGACAAGCGGGGAAGTTCGGGGAGCTGTTTTTT.

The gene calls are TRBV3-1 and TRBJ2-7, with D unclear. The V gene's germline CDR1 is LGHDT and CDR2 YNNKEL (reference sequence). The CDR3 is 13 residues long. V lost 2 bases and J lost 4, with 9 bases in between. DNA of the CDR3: TGTGCCAGCAGCCAACCACCGGATTACGAGCAGTACTTC. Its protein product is CASSQPPDYEQYF.

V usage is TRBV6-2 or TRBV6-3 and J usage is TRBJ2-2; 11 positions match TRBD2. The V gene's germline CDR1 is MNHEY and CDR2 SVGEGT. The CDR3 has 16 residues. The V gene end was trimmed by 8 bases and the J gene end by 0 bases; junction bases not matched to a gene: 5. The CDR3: CASALAGGPNTGELFF. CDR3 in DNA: TGTGCCAGCGCCCTAGCGGGGGGACCGAACACCGGGGAGCTGTTTTTT.

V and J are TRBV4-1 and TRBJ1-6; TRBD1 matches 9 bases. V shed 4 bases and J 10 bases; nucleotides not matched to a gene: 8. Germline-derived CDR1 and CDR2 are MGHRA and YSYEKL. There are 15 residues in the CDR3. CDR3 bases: TGCGCCAGCAGCCGAGGGACAGGGCTTGAATCACCCCTCCACTTT. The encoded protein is CASSRGTGLESPLHF.

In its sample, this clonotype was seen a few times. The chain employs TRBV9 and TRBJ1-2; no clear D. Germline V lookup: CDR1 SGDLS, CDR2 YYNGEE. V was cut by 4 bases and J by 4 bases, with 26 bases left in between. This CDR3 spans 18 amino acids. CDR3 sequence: CASSLDNGEPRYRYGYTF. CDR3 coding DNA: TGTGCCAGCAGCCTAGATAATGGGGAACCAAGATACCGCTATGGCTACACCTTC.

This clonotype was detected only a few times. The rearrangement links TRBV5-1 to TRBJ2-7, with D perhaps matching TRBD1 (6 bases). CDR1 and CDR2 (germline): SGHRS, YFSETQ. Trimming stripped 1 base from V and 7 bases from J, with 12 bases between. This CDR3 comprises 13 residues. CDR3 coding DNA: TGCGCCAGCAGCTTGAACAGGGCAGGAGAGCAGTACTTC. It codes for CASSLNRAGEQYF.

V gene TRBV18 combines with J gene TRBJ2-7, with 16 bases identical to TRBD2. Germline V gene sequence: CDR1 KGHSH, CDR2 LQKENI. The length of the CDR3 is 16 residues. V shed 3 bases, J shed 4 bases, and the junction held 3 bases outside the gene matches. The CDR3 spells CASSPSGLAGGYEQYV. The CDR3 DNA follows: TGTGCCAGCTCACCTTCGGGACTAGCGGGGGGGTACGAGCAGTACGTC.

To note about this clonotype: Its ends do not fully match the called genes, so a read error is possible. DNA of the CDR3: TGTGCCTGCAGCCAAGGACTAGCGGGGGGGTACCAAGAGACCCAGTACTTC. This sequence encodes CACSQGLAGGYQETQYF. The genes are TRBV3-1 and TRBJ2-5; 15 nucleotides match TRBD2. Germline CDR1 LGHDT, CDR2 YNNKEL (reference sequence). This CDR3 is 17 amino acids long.

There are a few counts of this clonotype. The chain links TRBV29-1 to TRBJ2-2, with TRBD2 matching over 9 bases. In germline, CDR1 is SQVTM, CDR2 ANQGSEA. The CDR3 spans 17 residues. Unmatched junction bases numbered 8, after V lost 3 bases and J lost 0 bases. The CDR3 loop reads CSVEVLAGSANTGELFF. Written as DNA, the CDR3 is TGCAGCGTTGAGGTCCTAGCGGGGAGCGCGAACACCGGGGAGCTGTTTTTT.

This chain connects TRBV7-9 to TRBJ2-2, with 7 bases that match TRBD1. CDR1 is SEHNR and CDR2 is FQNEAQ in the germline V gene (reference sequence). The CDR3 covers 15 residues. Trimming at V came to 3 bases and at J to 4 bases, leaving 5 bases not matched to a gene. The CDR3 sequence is CASSFEGAGTGELFF. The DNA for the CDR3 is TGTGCCAGCAGCTTCGAGGGGGCCGGCACCGGGGAGCTGTTTTTT.

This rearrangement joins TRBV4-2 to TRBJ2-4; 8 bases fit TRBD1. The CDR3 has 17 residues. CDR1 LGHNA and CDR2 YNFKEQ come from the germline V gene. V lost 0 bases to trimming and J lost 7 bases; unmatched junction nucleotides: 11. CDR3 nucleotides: TGTGCCAGCAGCCAAGACATGGACAGGGCCAGGGGGAACATTCAGTACTTC. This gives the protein CASSQDMDRARGNIQYF.

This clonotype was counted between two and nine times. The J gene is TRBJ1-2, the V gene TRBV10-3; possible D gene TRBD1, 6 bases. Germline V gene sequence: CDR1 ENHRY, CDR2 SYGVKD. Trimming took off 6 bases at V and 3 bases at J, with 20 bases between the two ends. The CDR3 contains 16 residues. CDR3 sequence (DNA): TGTGCCATCAGCGTGGAGATTACACAGGGTCACTATGGCTACACCTTC. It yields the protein CAISVEITQGHYGYTF.

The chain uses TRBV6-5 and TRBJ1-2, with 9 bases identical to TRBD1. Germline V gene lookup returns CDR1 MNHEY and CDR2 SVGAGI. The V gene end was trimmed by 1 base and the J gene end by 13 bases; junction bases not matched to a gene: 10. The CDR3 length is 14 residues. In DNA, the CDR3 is TGTGCCAGCAGTTACTTGGGACAGGGCAACTTGCTCACCTTC. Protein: CASSYLGQGNLLTF.

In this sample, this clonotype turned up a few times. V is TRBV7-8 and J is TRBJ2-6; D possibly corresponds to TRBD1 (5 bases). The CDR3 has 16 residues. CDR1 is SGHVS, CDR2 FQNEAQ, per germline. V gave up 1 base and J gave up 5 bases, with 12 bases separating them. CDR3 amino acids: CASSLEDTVRANVLTF. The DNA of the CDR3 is TGTGCCAGCAGCTTAGAGGACACAGTGCGGGCCAACGTCCTGACTTTC.

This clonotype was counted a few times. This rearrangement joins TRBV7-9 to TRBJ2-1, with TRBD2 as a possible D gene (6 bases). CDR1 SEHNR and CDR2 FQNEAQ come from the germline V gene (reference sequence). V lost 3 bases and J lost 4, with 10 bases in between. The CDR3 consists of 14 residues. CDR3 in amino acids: CASSFIAGYNEQFF. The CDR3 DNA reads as TGTGCCAGCAGCTTTATCGCGGGGTACAATGAGCAGTTCTTC.

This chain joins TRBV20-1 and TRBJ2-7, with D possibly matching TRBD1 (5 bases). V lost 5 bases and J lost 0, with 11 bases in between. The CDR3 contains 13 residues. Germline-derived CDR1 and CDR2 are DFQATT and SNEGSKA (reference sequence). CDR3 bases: TGCAGTGCTTGGGGCCAGAGCTCCTACGAGCAGTACTTC. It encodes CSAWGQSSYEQYF.

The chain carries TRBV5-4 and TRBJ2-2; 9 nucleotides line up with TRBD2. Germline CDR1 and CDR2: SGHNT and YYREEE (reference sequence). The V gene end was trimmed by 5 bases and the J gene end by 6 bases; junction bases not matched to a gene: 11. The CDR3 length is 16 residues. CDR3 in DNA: TGTGCCAGCAGTAACGGCCCCGCGGGGGGGCCCGGGGAGCTGTTTTTT. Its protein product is CASSNGPAGGPGELFF.

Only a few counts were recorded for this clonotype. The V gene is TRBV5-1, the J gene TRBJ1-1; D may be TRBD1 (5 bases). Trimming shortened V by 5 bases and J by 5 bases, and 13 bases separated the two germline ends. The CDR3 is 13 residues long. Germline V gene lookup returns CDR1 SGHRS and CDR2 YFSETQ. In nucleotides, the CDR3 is TGCGCCAGCAGTATCTGGGGGAGAACTGAAGCTTTCTTT. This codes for CASSIWGRTEAFF.

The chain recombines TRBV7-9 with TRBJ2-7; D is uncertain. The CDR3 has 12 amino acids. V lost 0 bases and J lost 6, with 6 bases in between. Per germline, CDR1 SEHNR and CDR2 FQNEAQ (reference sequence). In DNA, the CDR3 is TGTGCCAGCAGCTTAGCAGGCGCCGAGCAGTACTTC. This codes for CASSLAGAEQYF.

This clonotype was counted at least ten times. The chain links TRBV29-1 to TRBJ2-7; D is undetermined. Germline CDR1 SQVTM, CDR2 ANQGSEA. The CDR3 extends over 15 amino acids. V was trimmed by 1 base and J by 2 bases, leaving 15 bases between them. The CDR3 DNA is TGCAGCGTTGAAGTCCCGCGGTTAAAAACCTACGAGCAGTACTTC. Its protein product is CSVEVPRLKTYEQYF.

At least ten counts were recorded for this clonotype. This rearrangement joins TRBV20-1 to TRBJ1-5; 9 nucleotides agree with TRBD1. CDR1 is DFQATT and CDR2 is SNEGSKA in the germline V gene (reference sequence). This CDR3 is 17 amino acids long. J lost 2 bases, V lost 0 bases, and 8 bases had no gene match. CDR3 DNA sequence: TGCAGTGCTAGAGATGGGCTAAGGACAGGGGGCAATCAGCCCCAGCATTTT. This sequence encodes CSARDGLRTGGNQPQHF.

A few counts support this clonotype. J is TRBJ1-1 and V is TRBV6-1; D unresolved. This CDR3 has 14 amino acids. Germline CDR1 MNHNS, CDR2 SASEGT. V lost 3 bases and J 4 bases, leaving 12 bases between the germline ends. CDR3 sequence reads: CASSDDIWSTEAFF. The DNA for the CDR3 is TGTGCCAGCAGTGACGATATATGGAGCACTGAAGCTTTCTTT.

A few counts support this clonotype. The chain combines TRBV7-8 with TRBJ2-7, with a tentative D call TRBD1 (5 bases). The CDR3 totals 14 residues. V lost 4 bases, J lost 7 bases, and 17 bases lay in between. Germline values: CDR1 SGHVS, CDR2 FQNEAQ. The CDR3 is CASSSWQGIREQYF. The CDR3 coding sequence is TGTGCCAGCAGCTCATGGCAGGGAATCCGAGAGCAGTACTTC.

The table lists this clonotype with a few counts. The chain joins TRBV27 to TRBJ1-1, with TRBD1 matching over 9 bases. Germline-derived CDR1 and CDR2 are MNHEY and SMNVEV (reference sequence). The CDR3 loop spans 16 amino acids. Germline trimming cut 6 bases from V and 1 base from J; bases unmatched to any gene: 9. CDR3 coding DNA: TGTGCCAGCAGCCTCGGGACAGGGATTACGAACACTGAAGCTTTCTTT. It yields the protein CASSLGTGITNTEAFF.

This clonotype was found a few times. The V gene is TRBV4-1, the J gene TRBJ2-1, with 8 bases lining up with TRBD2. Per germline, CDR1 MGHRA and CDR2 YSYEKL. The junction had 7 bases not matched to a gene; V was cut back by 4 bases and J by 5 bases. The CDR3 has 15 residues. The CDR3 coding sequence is TGCGCCAGCAGCCCCGGGGGGGCCCGCCACAATGAGCAGTTCTTC. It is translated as CASSPGGARHNEQFF.

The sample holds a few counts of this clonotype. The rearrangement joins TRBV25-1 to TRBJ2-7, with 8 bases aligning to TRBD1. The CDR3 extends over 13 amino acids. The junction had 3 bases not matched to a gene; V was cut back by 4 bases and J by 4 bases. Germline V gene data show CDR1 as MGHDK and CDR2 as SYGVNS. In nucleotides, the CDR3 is TGTGCCAGCAGTGGGGACAGGCCTTACGAGCAGTACTTC. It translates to CASSGDRPYEQYF.

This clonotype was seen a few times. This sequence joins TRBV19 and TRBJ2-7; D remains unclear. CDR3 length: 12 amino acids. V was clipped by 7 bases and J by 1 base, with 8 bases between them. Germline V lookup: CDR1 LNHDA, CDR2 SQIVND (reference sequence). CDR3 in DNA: TGTGCCAGTATCCCCTGTTCCTACGAGCAGTACGTC. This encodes CASIPCSYEQYV.

The CDR3 DNA is TGCAGCGTTGAACGGCCAGGGGGCGGGGAGACCCAGTACTTC. This translates into CSVERPGGGETQYF. The rearrangement uses TRBV29-1 and TRBJ2-5; TRBD1 aligns across 8 bases. The germline gives CDR1 SQVTM, CDR2 ANQGSEA. The CDR3 sequence is 14 residues long. V was pared by 2 bases and J by 5 bases, with 7 bases of the junction left unmatched.

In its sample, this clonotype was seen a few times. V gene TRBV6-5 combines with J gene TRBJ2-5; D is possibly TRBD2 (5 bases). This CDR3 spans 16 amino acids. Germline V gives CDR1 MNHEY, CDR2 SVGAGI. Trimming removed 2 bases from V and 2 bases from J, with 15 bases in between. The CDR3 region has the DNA TGTGCCAGCAGTTACAACGGGGTCGTAGGGCAAGAGACCCAGTACTTC. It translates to CASSYNGVVGQETQYF.

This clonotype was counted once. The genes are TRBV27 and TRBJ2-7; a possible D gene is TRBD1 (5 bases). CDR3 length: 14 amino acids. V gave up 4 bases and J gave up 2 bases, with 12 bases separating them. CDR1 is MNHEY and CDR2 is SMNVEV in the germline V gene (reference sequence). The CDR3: CASSYGRGPYEQYF. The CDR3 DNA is TGTGCCAGCAGTTACGGAAGGGGCCCCTACGAGCAGTACTTC.

CDR3 in amino acids: CASSYSYVLGDTQYF. Written as DNA, the CDR3 is TGTGCCAGCAGTTACTCGTATGTCCTCGGGGATACGCAGTATTTT. V and J are TRBV6-5 and TRBJ2-3; D remains ambiguous. The CDR3 is 15 amino acids. Germline V gene sequence: CDR1 MNHEY, CDR2 SVGAGI. The V end lost 0 bases, the J end lost 6 bases, and 13 bases lay between the germline ends.